This T cell receptor beta chain originates from a study of T cell repertoires in cytomegalovirus infection. Whole-study context: Public signatures in TCR beta pointed to CMV infection and matching HLA type.

TCRdb recomputed calls from the reads with MiXCR, one row per CDR3 protein. The sample has 550,000 to 700,000 distinct CDR3 sequences; approximately 40% are singletons. Notes on the study in general: The ex vivo response showed dominance by HLA-C-restricted CMV-specific TCR beta clonotypes. Carriers of CMV and the relevant HLA type were discriminated by public TCR beta frequency.

V lost 0 bases, J lost 2 bases, and 8 bases lay in between. The CDR3 length is 14 residues. In germline, CDR1 is SEHNR, CDR2 FQNEAQ (reference sequence). This clonotype was counted between two and nine times. Its matching antigen is unknown. This specimen was cultured PBMCs, taken from culture after CMV antigen stimulation. The sequence was collected from a human donor in good health (CMV status not recorded). Some clones in this sample may be carry-over from other donors' samples. The rearrangement joins TRBV7-9 to TRBJ2-7, with D uncertain. Written as DNA, the CDR3 is TGTGCCAGCAGCTTAGCAAAGGCAACCTACGAGCAGTACTTC. It encodes CASSLAKATYEQYF.